A single sample gave rise to the 8 T cell receptor beta chains below, sequenced in a study of T cell responses to AZD1222 COVID-19 vaccine. Here immunoSEQ multiplex PCR was the method, and the copy in TCRdb shows in-frame clones only, minus some. The sample consists of about 110,000 clones, under 95% of them appearing once. The sequenced sample was peripheral blood, obtained on day 0 of AZD1222 vaccination. The receptors were sampled from an adult in good health.

This clone has just a few counts. The chain joins TRBV18 to TRBJ1-3; no firm D call. In germline, CDR1 is KGHSH, CDR2 LQKENI. The CDR3 is 14 residues long. Trimming shortened V by 2 bases and J by 7 bases, and 12 bases separated the two germline ends. This CDR3 reads CASSPNREANTIYF. CDR3 DNA sequence: TGTGCCAGCTCACCAAACCGGGAAGCTAACACCATATATTTT.

V usage is TRBV4-3 and J usage is TRBJ2-3, with D unclear. Germline loops: CDR1 LGHNA, CDR2 YSLEER. Trimming left V 4 bases short and J 0 bases short, with 11 bases between. CDR3 length: 15 residues. In DNA, the CDR3 is TGCGCCAGCAGCCTCTCACTGGGTAGCACAGATACGCAGTATTTT. It codes for CASSLSLGSTDTQYF.

This chain links TRBV5-1 with TRBJ2-7; weak D call: TRBD1 (6 bases). Germline V lookup: CDR1 SGHRS, CDR2 YFSETQ. V lost 3 bases and J 1 base, leaving 11 bases between the germline ends. The CDR3 consists of 14 residues. The CDR3 nucleotides read TGCGCCAGCAGCTCGTGGGGACAATCCTACGAGCAGTACTTC. Encoded protein: CASSSWGQSYEQYF.

The chain is built from TRBV28 and TRBJ2-1; 14 bases map to TRBD2. J was trimmed by 12 bases and V by 6 bases; bases with no gene match: 10. The germline V gene encodes CDR1 MDHEN and CDR2 SYDVKM. The CDR3 has 15 amino acids. This chain's CDR3 is CASSRPGLAGAGQFF. The CDR3 DNA is TGTGCCAGCAGCCGGCCGGGACTAGCGGGGGCCGGGCAGTTCTTC. The complete variable domain, with remaining parts taken from reference TRBV28 and TRBJ2-1, reads DVKVTQSSRYLVKRTGEKVFLECVQDMDHENMFWYRQDPGLGLRLIYFSYDVKMKEKGDIPEGYSVSREKKERFSLILESASTNQTSMYLCASSRPGLAGAGQFFGPGTRLTVL.

V gene TRBV19 combines with J gene TRBJ1-6; D is ambiguous. Germline CDR1 LNHDA, CDR2 SQIVND (reference sequence). V was shortened by 3 bases and J by 5 bases, with 11 bases between the two germline ends. The length of the CDR3 is 15 residues. The CDR3 protein is CASSIEGSNNSPLHF. The CDR3 DNA follows: TGTGCCAGTAGTATTGAGGGCAGCAATAATTCACCCCTCCACTTT.

The chain's CDR3 is CASSQSGDEQYF. The CDR3 DNA sequence: TGCGCCAGCAGCCAGTCTGGCGACGAGCAGTACTTC. The chain carries TRBV4-1 and TRBJ2-7; D is undetermined. Germline V gives CDR1 MGHRA, CDR2 YSYEKL. The CDR3 extends over 12 amino acids. Trimming pared 3 bases from V and 5 bases from J, leaving 8 bases between.

The chain has TRBV7-3 and TRBJ2-2, with D hard to call. Trimming removed 5 bases at V and 6 bases at J, with 10 bases between. Germline lookup yields CDR1 SGHTA and CDR2 FQGTGA. The CDR3 contains 13 residues. CDR3 in DNA: TGTGCCAGCAGCAACCGGGCCCCCGGGGAGCTGTTTTTT. Its translation: CASSNRAPGELFF.

The rearrangement joins TRBV6-6 to TRBJ1-5; maybe TRBD1 (6 bases). This CDR3 is built from 14 residues. Germline V gene data show CDR1 as MNHNY and CDR2 as SVGAGI (reference sequence). The V end was cut by 2 bases, the J end by 7 bases, with 12 bases between. For the CDR3, the DNA is TGTGCCAGCAGTTACGGGGGCTTAGAGCAGCCCCAGCATTTT. This sequence encodes CASSYGGLEQPQHF.